The entry below describes one T cell receptor (beta chain). Its antigen is not identified. This specimen comes from a study of T cell responses to AZD1222 COVID-19 vaccine. Study-wide points: Of the AZD1222 recipients, only six were seropositive at baseline. There were vaccine-associated CD4 TCRs across spike, dominant at 160-218 and 743-854. Spike-specific TCR breadth and depth rose after two AZD1222 doses.

Trimming cost V 0 bases and J 2 bases, with 8 bases left between them. The CDR3 extends over 14 amino acids. The germline V gene encodes CDR1 MNHEY and CDR2 SMNVEV (reference sequence). Generated by immunoSEQ multiplex PCR, the TCRdb table keeps only in-frame clones and is missing some. The data contain around 140,000 clones, 90% to 95% of them singletons. This TCR came from an adult in good health. The rearrangement uses TRBV27 and TRBJ2-7; D is possibly TRBD2 (5 bases). Sequencing was performed on peripheral blood, taken on day 0 of AZD1222 vaccination. CDR3 in DNA: TGTGCCAGCAGTTTATCGGAAGCGGCCTACGAGCAGTACTTC. Translation: CASSLSEAAYEQYF.